This T cell receptor beta chain was identified during a study of Ad26.COV2.S vaccination and SARS-CoV-2 variants. The V segment lost 3 bases and the J segment 1 base; nucleotides outside the gene matches: 17. Germline CDR1 and CDR2: KGHSY and FQNENV. CDR3 length: 19 amino acids. As to this clone: Its specificity is unknown.

Using immunoSEQ multiplex PCR, the repertoire was profiled, and TCRdb retains in-frame clones only, with some absent. In the table there are some 460,000 clones, 80% to 90% of which are singletons. Findings and limits, study-wide: Reported findings describe substantial breadth in spike-specific CD8+ and CD4+ T cell responses following vaccination. People who got the vaccine had more spike-specific TCR breadth than people who got placebo.

Regarding treatment: roughly 18 received Ad26.COV2.S at low or high dose, single or two shots; about five received placebo; per-sample allocation not given. Material that was analyzed had been drawn on day 63 after the first vaccine or placebo injection. Within Boston, the person who donated was an adult of 18-55 years. SARS-CoV-2 spike from the Wuhan strain was encoded by the vaccine, an Ad26 vector. This clonotype was sampled from a person between 18 and 65 years old who received the Ad26.COV2.S COVID-19 vaccine or a placebo. Sequenced material: peripheral blood, taken in a trial of Ad26.COV2.S vaccine versus placebo. The rearrangement joins TRBV16 to TRBJ1-1; 7 nucleotides agree with TRBD1. The CDR3 DNA sequence: TGTGCCAGCAGCCAGTTTTCGAGACAGGGAGGGGGGGAGAACACTGAAGCTTTCTTT. Translation: CASSQFSRQGGGENTEAFF.